A selection of T cell receptor beta chains follows, all from one sample in a study of radiotherapy plus CTLA-4 blockade in lung cancer. Here immunoSEQ multiplex PCR was the method, and the copy in TCRdb shows in-frame clones only, minus some. The table lists around 120,000 clones, more than 65% of them singletons. The sample was peripheral blood, taken from a patient treated with radiotherapy plus ipilimumab. These receptors came from a human donor with non-small cell lung cancer who had a partial response to radiotherapy plus ipilimumab. Both conserved end residues are part of each CDR3. The D gene is left open where the match is weak. Clone size, where shown, is once, few, many, or a class for clones that have expanded.

j_call clone_size v_call d_call cdr3_nt cdr3_aa
TRBJ1-5 NA TRBV19 NA TGTGCCAGTAGTTATCGGGTGGGGGCTAGCAATCAGCCCCAGCATTTT CASSYRVGASNQPQHF
TRBJ2-1 NA TRBV7-8 TRBD2 TGTGCCAGCAGCTCCCAGACTAGCGGAATCTACAATGAGCAGTTCTTC CASSSQTSGIYNEQFF
TRBJ1-1 few TRBV2 TRBD1 TGTGCCAGCAGGGGACAGCCAAACACTGAAGCTTTCTTT CASRGQPNTEAFF
TRBJ2-7 few TRBV28 NA TGTGCCAGCAGTTCCATTTTTCCGGGACAAACTTACCACAGCTCCTACGAGCAGTACTTC CASSSIFPGQTYHSSYEQYF
TRBJ1-5 NA TRBV19 TRBD1 TGTGCCAGTAGTAAGGCGGACAGGGTAAGCAATCAGCCCCAGCATTTT CASSKADRVSNQPQHF
TRBJ1-1 few TRBV15 NA TGTGCCACCAGCAGAGGGAACAGGGCGGGCACTGAAGCTTTCTTT CATSRGNRAGTEAFF
TRBJ1-1 medium-sized TRBV7-2 NA TGTGCCAGCAGCTTAGGGCCTAGAACTGAAGCTTTCTTT CASSLGPRTEAFF
TRBJ1-5 NA TRBV6-1 NA TGTGCCAGCATCCAAGGTGTGGGAGATCAGCCCCAGCATTTT CASIQGVGDQPQHF
TRBJ1-1 NA TRBV18 NA TGTGCCAGCTCACGTTCGGGGGGGAACACTGAAGCTTTCTTT CASSRSGGNTEAFF
TRBJ1-2 NA TRBV6-5 TRBD1 TGTGCCAGCAGCACAAACAGGGGGATGTATGGCTACACCTTC CASSTNRGMYGYTF
TRBJ2-7 NA TRBV4-1 NA TGCGCCAGCAGTTACTCAGGTAGCGGATTCTCCTACGAGCAGTACTTC CASSYSGSGFSYEQYF
TRBJ2-1 NA TRBV27 TRBD2 TGTGCCAGCAGTTTTACCGGGAGGGCCCATGAGCAGTTCTTC CASSFTGRAHEQFF
TRBJ2-1 NA TRBV19 TRBD2 TGTGCCAGTAGTATCGGGCGGGAGTATGAGCAGTTCTTC CASSIGREYEQFF
TRBJ1-2 NA TRBV7-9 NA TGTGCCAGCAGCTACGGACTGACCTCTAACTATGGCTACACCTTC CASSYGLTSNYGYTF
TRBJ2-2 NA TRBV4-2 NA TGTGCCAGCAGTGATGCTACACTAGGAGGCGTCGACACCGGGGAGCTGTTTTTT CASSDATLGGVDTGELFF
TRBJ2-1 NA TRBV29-1 TRBD2 TGCAGCGTTGATGAGCTAGCGGGGCAGTTCTTC CSVDELAGQFF
TRBJ1-2 NA TRBV9 NA TGTGCCAGCAGCGTAAGTCATACAGCCTCTAACTATGGCTACACCTTC CASSVSHTASNYGYTF